This entry lists 29 T cell receptor beta chains sequenced from one sample in a study of shared clonotypes between healthy human individuals. Data came from immunoSEQ multiplex PCR; TCRdb stores just in-frame clones and leaves some out. The data contain about half a million clones, roughly 80% of them singletons. The sample taken for sequencing was PBMCs. These receptors were collected from a woman aged 40 to 55 in good health. Some clones in this sample may be carry-over from other donors' samples.

This chain uses TRBV7-9 with TRBJ1-1, with 8 bases matching TRBD1. Germline V gives CDR1 SEHNR, CDR2 FQNEAQ (reference sequence). The junction had 4 bases not matched to a gene; V was cut back by 5 bases and J by 5 bases. This CDR3 has 13 residues. CDR3 sequence: CASSDTGGTEAFF. The DNA for the CDR3 is TGTGCCAGCAGCGACACAGGGGGGACTGAAGCTTTCTTT. The full variable domain, completed using reference TRBV7-9 and TRBJ1-1, is DTGVSQNPRHKITKRGQNVTFRCDPISEHNRLYWYRQTLGQGPEFLTYFQNEAQLEKSRLLSDRFSAERPKGSFSTLEIQRTEQGDSAMYLCASSDTGGTEAFFGQGTRLTVV.

V is TRBV7-9 and J is TRBJ2-1, with D uncertain. Trimming pared 1 base from V and 4 bases from J, leaving 2 bases between. Germline-derived CDR1 and CDR2 are SEHNR and FQNEAQ (reference sequence). The CDR3 loop spans 12 amino acids. The CDR3 DNA reads TGTGCCAGCAGCTTAGATTACAATGAGCAGTTCTTC. It translates to CASSLDYNEQFF.

With regard to this clone: A far larger clone is one nucleotide away, so this likely arose from a read error. The chain links TRBV7-9 to TRBJ2-5; D remains unclear. Germline V gene sequence: CDR1 SEHNR, CDR2 FQNEAQ (reference sequence). The CDR3 sequence is 12 residues long. With 5 bases removed from V and 7 bases from J, the gap between germline ends came to 11 bases. CDR3 loop: CASSLMAATQYF. The CDR3 DNA sequence: TGTGCCAGCAGCCTAATGGCGGCGACCCAGTACTTC.

CDR3 bases: TGTGCCAGCGGCTCGGACAGGGGGTCTGAGTATGGCTACACCTTC. Its protein product is CASGSDRGSEYGYTF. The chain recombines TRBV7-2 with TRBJ1-2, with 10 bases identical to TRBD1. The CDR3 totals 15 residues. CDR1 is SGHTA, CDR2 FQGNSA, per germline. With V trimmed by 8 bases and J by 5 bases, 11 bases remained unmatched.

The table lists this clone with a count of one. The chain recombines TRBV27 with TRBJ2-7; D unclear. Germline-derived CDR1 and CDR2 are MNHEY and SMNVEV (reference sequence). This CDR3 region has 14 residues. Trimming removed 7 bases from V and 2 bases from J, with 15 bases in between. CDR3: CASKQTLVTYEQYF. CDR3 in DNA: TGTGCCAGCAAACAAACCCTGGTTACCTACGAGCAGTACTTC.

V usage is TRBV4-1 and J usage is TRBJ1-3; TRBD1 might be the D (5 bases). Germline loops: CDR1 MGHRA, CDR2 YSYEKL. Trimming removed 4 bases at V and 0 bases at J, with 13 bases between. The CDR3 spans 16 residues. The CDR3 protein is CASSRGTDNSGNTIYF. In DNA, the CDR3 is TGCGCCAGCAGCCGTGGGACGGATAACTCTGGAAACACCATATATTTT.

A note on this clone: A much bigger clone sits one base away, suggesting this may be a read error. The chain joins TRBV19 to TRBJ2-1, with TRBD2 identical over 13 bases. Germline values: CDR1 LNHDA, CDR2 SQIVND (reference sequence). The CDR3 is 13 residues long. In DNA form, the CDR3 reads TGTGCCACCAGGACTAGCGGGAGAAATGGGCAGTTCTTC. It codes for CATRTSGRNGQFF.

This clone occurred a few times. The chain uses TRBV19 and TRBJ1-5, with D possibly TRBD1 on 5 matching bases. Deletions cut 3 bases from V and 4 bases from J, with 16 bases between. The CDR3 totals 16 residues. Per the germline V gene, CDR1 is LNHDA and CDR2 is SQIVND (reference sequence). The CDR3 DNA is TGTGCCAGTAGTATTGGGTTACGATGGGGGAATCAGCCCCAGCATTTT. This gives the protein CASSIGLRWGNQPQHF.

The chain recombines TRBV29-1 with TRBJ1-1, with D possibly matching TRBD1 (5 bases). The CDR3 covers 13 residues. Germline CDR1 and CDR2: SQVTM and ANQGSEA. The V end was cut by 4 bases, the J end by 1 base, with 10 bases between. CDR3 region: CSVGGRANTEAFF. CDR3 DNA sequence: TGCAGCGTTGGTGGCAGGGCGAACACTGAAGCTTTCTTT. Complete variable domain (other parts from reference TRBV29-1 and TRBJ1-1): SAVISQKPSRDICQRGTSLTIQCQVDSQVTMMFWYRQQPGQSLTLIATANQGSEATYESGFVIDKFPISRPNLTFSTLTVSNMSPEDSSIYLCSVGGRANTEAFFGQGTRLTVV.

V usage is TRBV7-5 and J usage is TRBJ1-2. TRBV7-5 is a listed pseudogene. The CDR3 covers 16 residues. CDR3 DNA sequence: TGTGTCAGAAGCCTCTTCCGGGACTGGACGGACTATGGCTACACCTTC. The encoded protein is CVRSLFRDWTDYGYTF.

Details on this clone: One base separates it from a far larger clone, so it is likely a read error. J is TRBJ2-5 and V is TRBV18; tentatively, D is TRBD1 (6 bases). Germline CDR1 reads KGHSH; CDR2 reads LQKENI. Between the trimmed V and J ends, which lost 4 bases and 4 bases, there was a span of 10 bases. The CDR3 spans 13 residues. CDR3 DNA sequence: TGTGCCAGCTCACTGGGACAAAGAGAGACCCAGTACTTC. Translated, it gives CASSLGQRETQYF.

The rearrangement uses TRBV28 and TRBJ2-2; 12 bases match TRBD1. Germline CDR1 MDHEN, CDR2 SYDVKM. Trimming cost V 6 bases and J 10 bases; bases outside gene matches: 18. The CDR3 totals 18 residues. CDR3 region: CASSPLRDRGRGAEELFF. The CDR3 nucleotides are TGTGCCAGCAGCCCCTTACGGGACAGGGGGCGGGGGGCCGAGGAGCTGTTTTTT.

Of note for this clone: Other DNA sequences in the sample encode the same CDR3. This chain joins TRBV7-3 and TRBJ1-1; D is ambiguous. CDR1 and CDR2 (germline): SGHTA, FQGTGA. CDR3 size: 13 residues. The V end was cut by 0 bases, the J end by 2 bases, with 4 bases between. The CDR3 DNA is TGTGCCAGCAGCTTAACGGGCAACACTGAAGCTTTCTTT. It specifies CASSLTGNTEAFF.

This clone has just a few counts. V usage is TRBV2 and J usage is TRBJ2-5; 7 positions match TRBD2. Trimming removed 8 bases from V and 5 bases from J; junction bases left unmatched: 5. CDR1 SNHLY and CDR2 FYNNEI come from the germline V gene. The CDR3 has 12 residues. CDR3 DNA: TGTGCCAGCTCCGGGGAGGGGGAGACCCAGTACTTC. Translation gives CASSGEGETQYF.

The DNA of the CDR3 is TGTGCCAGCAGCCCCTTGTTGGGGAACGATCGCAATCAGCCCCAGCATTTT. It encodes CASSPLLGNDRNQPQHF. The V and J genes are TRBV9 and TRBJ1-5; no definite D call. V was clipped by 4 bases and J by 2 bases, with 19 bases between them. Germline lookup yields CDR1 SGDLS and CDR2 YYNGEE. This CDR3 is built from 17 residues.

This clone was recorded at least ten times. Other nucleotide sequences from this sample produce the same CDR3. V and J are TRBV5-8 and TRBJ1-1, with D maybe TRBD1 (5 bases). V dropped 1 base and J dropped 4 bases, with 11 bases sitting between them. Per the germline V gene, CDR1 is SGHTS and CDR2 is YDEGEE. The CDR3 length is 14 residues. This chain's CDR3 is CASSLRGLGTEAFF. CDR3 bases: TGTGCCAGCAGCTTGAGGGGTCTGGGCACTGAAGCTTTCTTT.

The V call is TRBV5-6, the J call TRBJ2-7; TRBD2 aligns across 9 bases. Germline loops: CDR1 SGHDT, CDR2 YYEEEE. V dropped 5 bases and J dropped 4; count of bases not matched to a gene: 19. The CDR3 runs to 18 residues. The CDR3: CASRQRALGLAGEYEQYF. For the CDR3, the DNA is TGTGCCAGCAGGCAGAGGGCGCTCGGTTTAGCGGGAGAATACGAGCAGTACTTC.

With regard to this clone: A far larger clone lies a single base away; this is likely a read error. The chain links TRBV25-1 to TRBJ1-5; maybe TRBD1 (5 bases). V shed 11 bases and J shed 5 bases, with 25 bases lying between them. This CDR3 has 16 amino acids. Germline V gene data show CDR1 as MGHDK and CDR2 as SYGVNS. CDR3 coding DNA: TGTGCCCGGACGTCATCCGGGGGAATCGACGATCAGCCCCAGCATTTT. It translates to CARTSSGGIDDQPQHF. The complete variable domain, with remaining parts taken from reference TRBV25-1 and TRBJ1-5, reads EADIYQTPRYLVIGTGKKITLECSQTMGHDKMYWYQQDPGMELHLIHYSYGVNSTEKGDLSSESTVSRIRTEHFPLTLESARPSHTSQYLCARTSSGGIDDQPQHFGDGTRLSIL.

About this clone itself: With a far larger clone one base away, a read error is the likely cause. The V gene is TRBV7-3, the J gene TRBJ2-7, with 8 bases that match TRBD1. Germline CDR1 SGHTA, CDR2 FQGTGA. The CDR3 spans 12 residues. CDR3 sequence: CARQGEDYKQYF. The CDR3 bases are TGTGCCAGACAGGGGGAGGACTACAAGCAGTACTTC.

Here the CDR3 reads CASSLGGGRAHEQFF. In nucleotides, the CDR3 is TGCGCCAGCAGCTTGGGTGGCGGGAGGGCCCATGAGCAGTTCTTC. The chain uses TRBV5-1 and TRBJ2-1; 9 bases fit TRBD2. CDR1 and CDR2 (germline): SGHRS, YFSETQ. The CDR3 consists of 15 residues. V lost 0 bases, J lost 8 bases, and 6 bases stayed unmatched.

Worth noting for this clone: A read error is the likely source, as a far larger clone sits one nucleotide away. The chain has TRBV30 and TRBJ2-3; 10 nucleotides agree with TRBD2. CDR3 length: 15 amino acids. Germline V gene sequence: CDR1 GTSNPN, CDR2 SVGIG (reference sequence). The V gene end was trimmed by 8 bases and the J gene end by 5 bases; junction bases not matched to a gene: 13. In DNA form, the CDR3 reads TGTGCCCTGGGAGGGAGCGGGAGGGCAGTAGATACGCAGTATTTT. This gives the protein CALGGSGRAVDTQYF. The full variable domain, with the rest looked up from reference TRBV30 and TRBJ2-3, is SQTIHQWPATLVQPVGSPLSLECTVEGTSNPNLYWYRQAAGRGLQLLFYSVGIGQISSEVPQNLSASRPQDRQFILSSKKLLLSDSGFYLCALGGSGRAVDTQYFGPGTRLTVL.

Here the CDR3 reads CASSLAAMSSYNEQFF. CDR3 DNA sequence: TGCGCCAGCAGCTTGGCCGCGATGAGCTCCTACAATGAGCAGTTCTTC. V and J are TRBV5-1 and TRBJ2-1, with D unresolved. Germline CDR1 SGHRS, CDR2 YFSETQ. This CDR3 spans 16 amino acids. Trimming removed 0 bases from V and 0 bases from J, with 10 bases in between. The complete variable domain, with remaining parts taken from reference TRBV5-1 and TRBJ2-1, reads KAGVTQTPRYLIKTRGQQVTLSCSPISGHRSVSWYQQTPGQGLQFLFEYFSETQRNKGNFPGRFSGRQFSNSRSEMNVSTLELGDSALYLCASSLAAMSSYNEQFFGPGTRLTVL.

This chain joins TRBV28 and TRBJ1-3; D perhaps matches TRBD1 (6 bases). CDR1 is MDHEN, CDR2 SYDVKM, per germline. V lost 3 bases to trimming and J lost 6 bases, with 18 bases between them. This CDR3 is built from 16 residues. CDR3 region: CASSFRLRDTENTIYF. Written as DNA, the CDR3 is TGTGCCAGCAGTTTCCGCCTCCGGGACACCGAAAACACCATATATTTT.

The genes are TRBV9 and TRBJ2-7; D possibly uses TRBD1 or TRBD2 (5 bases each). The germline V gene encodes CDR1 SGDLS and CDR2 YYNGEE. V was clipped by 0 bases and J by 3 bases, with 13 bases between them. This CDR3 has 15 residues. The CDR3 reads CASSVEGSGSYEQYF. CDR3 bases: TGTGCCAGCAGCGTAGAGGGGTCAGGGAGCTACGAGCAGTACTTC.

The gene calls are TRBV5-1 and TRBJ1-1; tentatively, D is TRBD1 (6 bases). Deletions cut 4 bases from V and 1 base from J, with 11 bases between. This CDR3 has 14 amino acids. Looked up from germline, CDR1 is SGHRS and CDR2 is YFSETQ. The DNA of the CDR3 is TGCGCCAGCAGCACACAGGGAGCGAACACTGAAGCTTTCTTT. It codes for CASSTQGANTEAFF.

Turning to this clone: A read error is possible here, since a much larger clone lies one base away. The sample has other DNA sequences that encode this CDR3 too. DNA for the CDR3: TGTGCCAGCAGCTTTTCCGGGACAGGCTATAATGAGCAGTTCTTC. This translates into CASSFSGTGYNEQFF. The chain joins TRBV7-3 to TRBJ2-1, with 8 positions matching TRBD1. Germline-derived CDR1 and CDR2 are SGHTA and FQGTGA. The trim removed 3 bases at V and 7 bases at J, leaving 8 bases unmatched. This CDR3 has 15 residues.

This clone came up once. The chain joins TRBV28 to TRBJ1-3, with a tentative D call TRBD1 (5 bases). The CDR3 contains 15 residues. The germline CDR1 and CDR2 sequences are MDHEN and SYDVKM. Trimming took off 7 bases at V and 0 bases at J, with 13 bases between the two ends. The CDR3 loop reads CASIPAGGSGNTIYF. As DNA, the CDR3 is TGTGCCAGCATTCCAGCGGGGGGCTCTGGAAACACCATATATTTT.

The chain uses TRBV20-1 and TRBJ2-1; the D is unclear. CDR3 length equals 11 residues. Germline V gene data show CDR1 as DFQATT and CDR2 as SNEGSKA (reference sequence). The V gene lost 3 bases and the J gene lost 7 bases, with 7 bases spanning the gap. The CDR3 DNA reads as TGCAGTGCTAGGTCGTGGAATGAGCAGTTCTTC. Residues: CSARSWNEQFF.

This chain uses TRBV29-1 with TRBJ2-5, with 7 positions matching TRBD1. Trimming at V came to 1 base and at J to 3 bases, leaving 11 bases not matched to a gene. The germline CDR1 and CDR2 sequences are SQVTM and ANQGSEA. The length of the CDR3 is 16 residues. The DNA of the CDR3 is TGCAGCGTTGAAGTGAGGGGGCAGGGTAGCAAAGAGACCCAGTACTTC. This gives the protein CSVEVRGQGSKETQYF.